The 25 T cell receptor beta chains given below trace back to one sample, sequenced in a study of shared clonotypes between healthy human individuals. Selected positively for CCR7 and CD45RO-negative, naive CD8 cells excluded terminally differentiated effector memory CD45RA+ cells. Libraries were prepared by immunoSEQ multiplex PCR; TCRdb keeps only in-frame clonotypes and omits some of them. The sample consists of about 2.2 million clones, approximately 94% of them appearing once. The source material was naive CD8+ T cells from PBMCs. The receptors shown here come from a man aged 18-30 years in good health. Some clones in this sample may be carry-over from other donors' samples.

The V and J genes are TRBV13 and TRBJ2-5, with D unclear. Germline V gene data show CDR1 as PRHDT and CDR2 as FYEKMQ (reference sequence). The V and J ends lost 3 bases and 5 bases respectively, with 7 bases between them. This CDR3 is built from 12 residues. In DNA form, the CDR3 reads TGTGCCAGCAGCTTTTATTTCGAGACCCAGTACTTC. Amino acid sequence: CASSFYFETQYF.

The chain is built from TRBV11-2 and TRBJ2-3; D remains unclear. The CDR3 is 11 amino acids. The ends were cut back, 6 bases at V and 5 bases at J, with 6 bases in the middle. CDR1 and CDR2 (germline): SGHAT, FQNNGV. This chain's CDR3 is CASSRVDTQYF. The CDR3 DNA reads TGTGCCAGCAGTCGTGTAGATACGCAGTATTTT. The full variable domain, completed using reference TRBV11-2 and TRBJ2-3, is EAGVAQSPRYKIIEKRQSVAFWCNPISGHATLYWYQQILGQGPKLLIQFQNNGVVDDSQLPKDRFSAERLKGVDSTLKIQPAKLEDSAVYLCASSRVDTQYFGPGTRLTVL.

Of note for this clone: The same CDR3 can be traced to other DNA sequences in this sample. The chain recombines TRBV7-9 with TRBJ2-7; TRBD1 matches at 8 bases. V shed 5 bases, J shed 2 bases, and the junction held 5 bases outside the gene matches. The CDR3 is made up of 14 amino acids. Germline CDR1 and CDR2: SEHNR and FQNEAQ (reference sequence). The chain's CDR3 is CASSPDRATYEQYF. The DNA of the CDR3 is TGTGCCAGCAGCCCGGACAGGGCCACCTACGAGCAGTACTTC.

V gene TRBV4-1 combines with J gene TRBJ2-3; 13 bases match TRBD2. The CDR3 spans 15 residues. J lost 4 bases, V lost 4 bases, and 2 bases had no gene match. From germline, CDR1 is MGHRA and CDR2 YSYEKL. The CDR3 DNA reads as TGCGCCAGCAGCCGGACTAGCGGGAGTGCAGATACGCAGTATTTT. It encodes CASSRTSGSADTQYF.

In its sample, this clone was seen once. The V and J genes are TRBV7-9 and TRBJ2-4; no firm D call. V shed 2 bases and J shed 3 bases, with 8 bases lying between them. CDR3 length: 14 residues. Germline values: CDR1 SEHNR, CDR2 FQNEAQ (reference sequence). The CDR3 DNA reads TGTGCCAGCAGCTTACCGGAGATCAAAAACATTCAGTACTTC. It codes for CASSLPEIKNIQYF.

The gene calls are TRBV13 and TRBJ2-1; 7 bases fit TRBD1. Losses at the gene ends were 5 bases for V and 12 bases for J; bases not matched to a gene: 10. The CDR3 spans 13 residues. Germline CDR1 is PRHDT and CDR2 is FYEKMQ (reference sequence). The DNA for the CDR3 is TGTGCCAGCAGCCCCCAGGACAGGAAAAGGCAGTTCTTC. It specifies CASSPQDRKRQFF.

V gene TRBV9 combines with J gene TRBJ1-1; 8 bases agree with TRBD1. The V gene end was trimmed by 0 bases and the J gene end by 6 bases; junction bases not matched to a gene: 4. The CDR3 spans 14 residues. The germline gives CDR1 SGDLS, CDR2 YYNGEE. As DNA, the CDR3 is TGTGCCAGCAGCGTAGGTAGACAGGGGTCTGAAGCTTTCTTT. Translated, it gives CASSVGRQGSEAFF.

The chain has TRBV9 and TRBJ2-6; 10 nucleotides align to TRBD1. Looked up from germline, CDR1 is SGDLS and CDR2 is YYNGEE. V lost 4 bases, J lost 1 base, and 5 bases stayed unmatched. CDR3 size: 17 residues. Here the CDR3 DNA reads TGTGCCAGCAGCCAGGGGACAGGGGTATCTGGGGCCAACGTCCTGACTTTC. Its protein product is CASSQGTGVSGANVLTF.

CDR3 loop: CASPPGWVAGGYEQYF. The CDR3 DNA follows: TGTGCCAGTCCCCCGGGGTGGGTAGCGGGGGGCTACGAGCAGTACTTC. The chain employs TRBV7-9 and TRBJ2-7; 10 bases are shared with TRBD2. V lost 9 bases, J lost 3 bases, and 14 bases stayed unmatched. Germline lookup yields CDR1 SEHNR and CDR2 FQNEAQ (reference sequence). The CDR3 length is 16 residues. The variable domain in full, completed from reference TRBV7-9 and TRBJ2-7, reads DTGVSQNPRHKITKRGQNVTFRCDPISEHNRLYWYRQTLGQGPEFLTYFQNEAQLEKSRLLSDRFSAERPKGSFSTLEIQRTEQGDSAMYLCASPPGWVAGGYEQYFGPGTRLTVT.

CDR3 region: CASSADSYASQPQHF. CDR3 bases: TGTGCCAGCAGCGCTGACAGCTATGCTTCGCAGCCCCAGCATTTT. The chain links TRBV7-9 to TRBJ1-5; weak D call: TRBD1 (5 bases). Germline values: CDR1 SEHNR, CDR2 FQNEAQ (reference sequence). CDR3 length equals 15 residues. V shed 5 bases and J shed 7 bases, with 18 bases lying between them. The variable domain in full, completed from reference TRBV7-9 and TRBJ1-5, reads DTGVSQNPRHKITKRGQNVTFRCDPISEHNRLYWYRQTLGQGPEFLTYFQNEAQLEKSRLLSDRFSAERPKGSFSTLEIQRTEQGDSAMYLCASSADSYASQPQHFGDGTRLSIL.

A single count supports this clone. This chain links TRBV30 with TRBJ2-1; no clear D. The CDR3 extends over 13 amino acids. V lost 8 bases, J lost 8 bases, and 19 bases lay in between. CDR1 and CDR2 (germline): GTSNPN, SVGIG (reference sequence). Here the CDR3 DNA reads TGTGCCAGATCCTGGGGTGGGGATTATGAGCAGTTCTTC. Translated: CARSWGGDYEQFF. Full variable domain (missing parts from reference TRBV30 and TRBJ2-1): SQTIHQWPATLVQPVGSPLSLECTVEGTSNPNLYWYRQAAGRGLQLLFYSVGIGQISSEVPQNLSASRPQDRQFILSSKKLLLSDSGFYLCARSWGGDYEQFFGPGTRLTVL.

This rearrangement joins TRBV7-2 to TRBJ1-5; TRBD1 matches 7 bases. CDR3 length: 17 amino acids. V lost 2 bases and J lost 3; bases outside the gene matches: 10. Germline V gene sequence: CDR1 SGHTA, CDR2 FQGNSA. CDR3: CASSLSSDGTDNQPQHF. The CDR3 DNA is TGTGCCAGCAGCTTATCGTCAGATGGGACAGACAATCAGCCCCAGCATTTT.

The V call is TRBV13, the J call TRBJ2-2; no clear D. Trimming took 0 bases from V and 1 from J, leaving 3 bases between them. From germline, CDR1 is PRHDT and CDR2 FYEKMQ (reference sequence). The CDR3 has 14 residues. In nucleotides, the CDR3 is TGTGCCAGCAGCTTAGGAGTGAACACCGGGGAGCTGTTTTTT. Protein: CASSLGVNTGELFF. Looking up the rest from reference TRBV13 and TRBJ2-2 gives the full variable domain: AAGVIQSPRHLIKEKRETATLKCYPIPRHDTVYWYQQGPGQDPQFLISFYEKMQSDKGSIPDRFSAQQFSDYHSELNMSSLELGDSALYFCASSLGVNTGELFFGEGSRLTVL.

V is TRBV27 and J is TRBJ2-7; 8 bases align to TRBD2. With V trimmed by 4 bases and J by 3 bases, 11 bases remained unmatched. Germline CDR1 MNHEY, CDR2 SMNVEV (reference sequence). The CDR3 is 16 residues long. The CDR3 bases are TGTGCCAGCAGTTCCTCCGCCGGGACTAGATTCTACGAGCAGTACTTC. Amino acid sequence: CASSSSAGTRFYEQYF.

The genes are TRBV27 and TRBJ2-1, with 11 bases lining up with TRBD2. V was clipped by 6 bases and J by 9 bases; unmatched bases: 7. Germline assignment: CDR1 MNHEY and CDR2 SMNVEV (reference sequence). The CDR3 has 14 residues. CDR3 coding DNA: TGTGCCAGCAGCGGAATAGCGGGAGGGGGTGAGCAGTTCTTC. Translated, it gives CASSGIAGGGEQFF.

This chain uses TRBV28 with TRBJ1-1; D is possibly TRBD1 (5 bases). V was shortened by 0 bases and J by 7 bases, with 12 bases between the two germline ends. The germline V gene encodes CDR1 MDHEN and CDR2 SYDVKM. The CDR3 loop spans 14 amino acids. CDR3 sequence (DNA): TGTGCCAGCAGTTTATGCTTAGGGGCCTGTGAAGCTTTCTTT. This codes for CASSLCLGACEAFF.

Concerning this clone itself: The identical CDR3 is also encoded by other nucleotide sequences in the sample. The chain has TRBV27 and TRBJ2-2; D unresolved. Trimming removed 3 bases at V and 6 bases at J, with 5 bases between. CDR1 MNHEY and CDR2 SMNVEV come from the germline V gene (reference sequence). The CDR3 length is 12 residues. The CDR3: CASSFLAGELFF. The CDR3 DNA follows: TGTGCCAGCAGTTTCCTGGCCGGGGAGCTGTTTTTT.

In this sample, this clone turned up a few times. The chain joins TRBV9 to TRBJ2-1; 14 positions match TRBD2. The CDR3 has 16 residues. Germline CDR1 reads SGDLS; CDR2 reads YYNGEE. After removal of 4 bases from V and 8 bases from J, the junction contained 8 bases not matched to a gene. CDR3 sequence reads: CASSPLGLAGADEQFF. In DNA form, the CDR3 reads TGTGCCAGCAGCCCCCTGGGACTAGCGGGAGCTGATGAGCAGTTCTTC.

This chain uses TRBV4-3 with TRBJ2-2; D gene uncertain. This CDR3 comprises 15 residues. CDR1 is LGHNA, CDR2 YSLEER, per germline. Trimming took 0 bases from V and 4 from J, leaving 9 bases between them. CDR3 bases: TGCGCCAGCAGCCAAGATCTCGGGTTCACCGGGGAGCTGTTTTTT. It codes for CASSQDLGFTGELFF.

The V call is TRBV6-1, the J call TRBJ2-7; the D gene is possibly TRBD2 (6 bases). Between the trimmed V and J ends, which lost 1 base and 9 bases, there was a span of 16 bases. Germline CDR1 and CDR2: MNHNS and SASEGT. The CDR3 runs to 14 residues. This chain's CDR3 is CASSEDPQVEGQYF. DNA of the CDR3: TGTGCCAGCAGTGAAGATCCCCAGGTGGAGGGGCAGTACTTC.

The rearrangement joins TRBV15 to TRBJ2-7, with D perhaps TRBD1 or TRBD2 (5 bases each). This CDR3 has 16 residues. V lost 2 bases and J lost 6, with 20 bases in between. CDR1 and CDR2 (germline): LNHNV, YYDKDF (reference sequence). The CDR3 reads CATSRTTGTLGGEQYF. The CDR3, as DNA: TGTGCCACCAGCAGAACAACCGGGACCCTGGGTGGCGAGCAGTACTTC. The full variable domain, with the rest looked up from reference TRBV15 and TRBJ2-7, is DAMVIQNPRYQVTQFGKPVTLSCSQTLNHNVMYWYQQKSSQAPKLLFHYYDKDFNNEADTPDNFQSRRPNTSFCFLDIRSPGLGDTAMYLCATSRTTGTLGGEQYFGPGTRLTVT.

Turning to this clone: Other nucleotide sequences in the sample specify the same CDR3. The chain is built from TRBV5-6 and TRBJ1-5; tentatively, D is TRBD1 (5 bases). Per germline, CDR1 SGHDT and CDR2 YYEEEE. Trimming shortened V by 4 bases and J by 2 bases, and 10 bases separated the two germline ends. CDR3 length: 14 residues. The CDR3 DNA reads as TGTGCCAGCAGCCCCGGGGGGGGCAATCAGCCCCAGCATTTT. Protein sequence: CASSPGGGNQPQHF.

V usage is TRBV4-3 and J usage is TRBJ2-7, with TRBD1 matching over 10 bases. This CDR3 has 14 amino acids. Germline V lookup: CDR1 LGHNA, CDR2 YSLEER. Trimming took 6 bases from V and 4 from J; bases not matched to a gene: 6. The CDR3 nucleotides read TGCGCCAGCAGTCCCGGGGGACAGGGGTACGAGCAGTACTTC. Protein: CASSPGGQGYEQYF.

The chain recombines TRBV19 with TRBJ1-3; D unresolved. The CDR3 contains 15 residues. V gave up 3 bases and J gave up 4 bases, with 13 bases separating them. Looked up from germline, CDR1 is LNHDA and CDR2 is SQIVND (reference sequence). DNA of the CDR3: TGTGCCAGTAGTATTTTTTGGCAAGGAGGAAACACCATATATTTT. Protein: CASSIFWQGGNTIYF.

This chain connects TRBV6-5 to TRBJ2-1; D may be TRBD2 (7 bases). This CDR3 spans 16 amino acids. V lost 1 base and J 5 bases, leaving 15 bases between the germline ends. Germline CDR1 and CDR2: MNHEY and SVGAGI. CDR3 sequence reads: CASSYLRGGLHNEQFF. The CDR3 nucleotides read TGTGCCAGCAGTTACTTAAGGGGGGGGTTGCACAATGAGCAGTTCTTC.